Listed below are T cell receptor beta chains from one sample, sequenced in a study of T cell responses to AZD1222 COVID-19 vaccine. Clones were sequenced by immunoSEQ multiplex PCR, and TCRdb holds only the in-frame ones, with some missing. The sample records approximately 110,000 clones, 92% being singletons. The specimen was peripheral blood, collected 28 days after the second AZD1222 dose. The receptors shown here come from an adult who received the AZD1222 COVID-19 vaccine. The CDR3 runs from the conserved cysteine through the conserved F or W. Fields, in order: J gene, D gene, clone size, V gene, CDR3 protein, CDR3 DNA. The D gene is left open where the match is weak. Clone size is shown for a subset of rows, as once, few, many or a class of expanded clone.

j_call: TRBJ1-1
d_call: -
clone_size: medium-sized
v_call: TRBV2
cdr3_aa: CASSVIQNTEAFF
cdr3_nt: TGTGCCAGCAGCGTAATTCAGAACACTGAAGCTTTCTTT

j_call: TRBJ2-3
d_call: TRBD1
clone_size: -
v_call: TRBV6-5
cdr3_aa: CATRTGGDTQYF
cdr3_nt: TGTGCCACACGGACAGGAGGAGATACGCAGTATTTT

j_call: TRBJ1-3
d_call: -
clone_size: -
v_call: TRBV6-5
cdr3_aa: CASSYSLRGGNTIYF
cdr3_nt: TGTGCCAGCAGTTACTCGTTAAGGGGGGGAAACACCATATATTTT

j_call: TRBJ2-5
d_call: -
clone_size: -
v_call: TRBV9
cdr3_aa: CASSVDKQETQYF
cdr3_nt: TGTGCCAGCAGCGTGGACAAACAAGAGACCCAGTACTTC

j_call: TRBJ1-4
d_call: TRBD1
clone_size: -
v_call: TRBV6-5
cdr3_aa: CASSWTGVNEKLFF
cdr3_nt: TGTGCCAGCAGCTGGACAGGGGTGAATGAAAAACTGTTTTTT

j_call: TRBJ1-1
d_call: -
clone_size: -
v_call: TRBV6-5
cdr3_aa: CASKTNFQMNTEAFF
cdr3_nt: TGTGCCAGCAAGACGAATTTTCAAATGAACACTGAAGCTTTCTTT

j_call: TRBJ1-1
d_call: -
clone_size: once
v_call: TRBV18
cdr3_aa: CASSLVGTNTEAFF
cdr3_nt: TGTGCCAGCTCACTAGTAGGAACGAACACTGAAGCTTTCTTT

j_call: TRBJ1-2
d_call: -
clone_size: -
v_call: TRBV18
cdr3_aa: CASSPGTSLYYNYGYTF
cdr3_nt: TGTGCCAGCTCTCCCGGGACGTCACTATATTATAACTATGGCTACACCTTC

j_call: TRBJ1-5
d_call: -
clone_size: -
v_call: TRBV7-2
cdr3_aa: CASSLVTGTQPQHF
cdr3_nt: TGTGCCAGCAGCTTAGTTACAGGGACTCAGCCCCAGCATTTT

j_call: TRBJ1-5
d_call: -
clone_size: -
v_call: TRBV28
cdr3_aa: CASSLPPADPHPHF
cdr3_nt: TGTGCCAGCAGTTTGCCCCCGGCTGACCCCCACCCGCATTTT

j_call: TRBJ2-1
d_call: -
clone_size: -
v_call: TRBV5-1
cdr3_aa: CASSLGASSYNEQFF
cdr3_nt: TGCGCCAGCAGCCTCGGGGCATCATCCTACAATGAGCAGTTCTTC

j_call: TRBJ1-4
d_call: -
clone_size: -
v_call: TRBV3-1/TRBV3-2
cdr3_aa: CASSQVLQGEKLFF
cdr3_nt: TGTGCCAGCAGCCAAGTTTTACAGGGTGAAAAACTGTTTTTT

j_call: TRBJ1-4
d_call: TRBD1
clone_size: -
v_call: TRBV7-2
cdr3_aa: CASSRTGNNEKLFF
cdr3_nt: TGTGCCAGCAGCCGGACAGGGAATAATGAAAAACTGTTTTTT

j_call: TRBJ2-2
d_call: -
clone_size: -
v_call: TRBV2
cdr3_aa: CASSVSQGGTGELFF
cdr3_nt: TGTGCCAGCAGTGTGTCCCAGGGTGGGACCGGGGAGCTGTTTTTT

j_call: TRBJ1-5
d_call: -
clone_size: -
v_call: TRBV27
cdr3_aa: CASSLGRYQPQHF
cdr3_nt: TGTGCCAGCAGTTTGGGCAGGTATCAGCCCCAGCATTTT

j_call: TRBJ2-3
d_call: -
clone_size: -
v_call: TRBV11-3
cdr3_aa: CASSSGLVTDTQYF
cdr3_nt: TGTGCCAGCAGCTCGGGACTCGTCACAGATACGCAGTATTTT

j_call: TRBJ2-6
d_call: TRBD1
clone_size: -
v_call: TRBV28
cdr3_aa: CASSPRTGVSGANVLTF
cdr3_nt: TGTGCCAGCAGTCCCCGGACAGGAGTCTCTGGGGCCAACGTCCTGACTTTC

j_call: TRBJ2-5
d_call: TRBD1
clone_size: -
v_call: TRBV5-4
cdr3_aa: CASSRDRGETQYF
cdr3_nt: TGTGCCAGCAGCAGGGACAGGGGGGAGACCCAGTACTTC

j_call: TRBJ1-3
d_call: TRBD1
clone_size: -
v_call: TRBV2
cdr3_aa: CASRMGQGGNTIYF
cdr3_nt: TGTGCCAGCAGGATGGGACAGGGGGGAAACACCATATATTTT

j_call: TRBJ1-1
d_call: -
clone_size: -
v_call: TRBV19
cdr3_aa: CASWTELNTEAFF
cdr3_nt: TGTGCCAGCTGGACAGAGTTGAACACTGAAGCTTTCTTT

j_call: TRBJ2-7
d_call: -
clone_size: -
v_call: TRBV29-1
cdr3_aa: CSVGSRSYEQYF
cdr3_nt: TGCAGCGTCGGGAGTAGGTCCTACGAGCAGTACTTC

j_call: TRBJ2-5
d_call: -
clone_size: -
v_call: TRBV25-1
cdr3_aa: CASSESGSGAGTQYF
cdr3_nt: TGTGCCAGCAGTGAGTCCGGGAGTGGGGCCGGGACCCAGTACTTC

j_call: TRBJ2-7
d_call: -
clone_size: -
v_call: TRBV28
cdr3_aa: CASSLGASSYEQYF
cdr3_nt: TGTGCCAGCAGTCTCGGGGCCAGTAGCTACGAGCAGTACTTC

j_call: TRBJ1-2
d_call: -
clone_size: -
v_call: TRBV28
cdr3_aa: CASSPETGSFYGYTF
cdr3_nt: TGTGCCAGCAGTCCCGAGACGGGAAGTTTTTATGGCTACACCTTC

j_call: TRBJ1-1
d_call: -
clone_size: -
v_call: TRBV6-5
cdr3_aa: CASSYTSRADLTEAFF
cdr3_nt: TGTGCCAGCAGTTACACGTCGAGAGCAGACCTAACTGAAGCTTTCTTT

j_call: TRBJ1-1
d_call: -
clone_size: -
v_call: TRBV6-5
cdr3_aa: CASSYGSLNTEAFF
cdr3_nt: TGTGCCAGCAGTTACGGCAGCTTGAACACTGAAGCTTTCTTT

j_call: TRBJ2-7
d_call: -
clone_size: -
v_call: TRBV18
cdr3_aa: CASSQGAYEQYF
cdr3_nt: TGTGCCAGCTCACAGGGCGCCTACGAGCAGTACTTC

j_call: TRBJ2-5
d_call: -
clone_size: -
v_call: TRBV19
cdr3_aa: CASSTGSSGQETQYF
cdr3_nt: TGTGCCAGTAGTACCGGATCCTCGGGCCAAGAGACCCAGTACTTC

j_call: TRBJ1-2
d_call: -
clone_size: -
v_call: TRBV7-2
cdr3_aa: CASSLVGTLDGYTF
cdr3_nt: TGTGCCAGCAGCTTAGTTGGGACACTAGATGGCTACACCTTC

j_call: TRBJ1-1
d_call: -
clone_size: -
v_call: TRBV12-3/TRBV12-4
cdr3_aa: CASSLGGVDVAFF
cdr3_nt: TGTGCCAGCAGTTTAGGGGGCGTGGATGTAGCTTTCTTT

j_call: TRBJ1-1
d_call: -
clone_size: -
v_call: TRBV19
cdr3_aa: CASSMTVMNTEAFF
cdr3_nt: TGTGCCAGTAGCATGACAGTTATGAACACTGAAGCTTTCTTT

j_call: TRBJ1-2
d_call: -
clone_size: -
v_call: TRBV7-8
cdr3_aa: CASRFKVGLDSSYDGYTF
cdr3_nt: TGTGCCAGCAGATTCAAAGTCGGGTTGGATTCTTCCTACGATGGCTACACCTTC

j_call: TRBJ2-7
d_call: -
clone_size: -
v_call: TRBV5-4
cdr3_aa: CASSLEAYEQYF
cdr3_nt: TGTGCCAGCAGCTTGGAAGCCTACGAGCAGTACTTC